This section outlines one T cell receptor beta chain sequence together with its context. This sample was included in a study of PD-L1 blockade in urothelial cancer. About the study: About nine tenths of the roughly 30 patients were men who had bladder-origin urothelial cancer. Across blood samples, T cells had a median count of about 140,000.

Germline CDR1 SGHVS, CDR2 FNYEAQ. The CDR3 is 15 residues long. V lost 5 bases to trimming and J lost 7 bases, with 18 bases between them. Documented time point: pretreatment peripheral blood. For each patient, 1 to 8 samples were obtained, pretreatment and on-treatment. Profiled with immunoSEQ multiplex PCR; TCRdb holds only in-frame clones, not every one. The sample includes around 68,000 clones, about 81% seen only once; the top ten take around 1.7%. The clonotype was recovered from an older man with urothelial cancer. The V and J genes are TRBV7-6 and TRBJ1-5; D might be TRBD1 (6 bases). This specimen was PBMCs, taken around atezolizumab (anti-PD-L1) treatment. The CDR3 nucleotides read TGTGCCAGCAGCCTTCGGCGGGGGCCAGGACAGCCCCAGCATTTT. It yields the protein CASSLRRGPGQPQHF. Complete variable domain (other parts from reference TRBV7-6 and TRBJ1-5): GAGVSQSPRYKVTKRGQDVALRCDPISGHVSLYWYRQALGQGPEFLTYFNYEAQQDKSGLPNDRFSAERPEGSISTLTIQRTEQRDSAMYRCASSLRRGPGQPQHFGDGTRLSIL.